This T cell receptor beta chain was obtained from a study of T cells in Graves' hyperthyroidism and ophthalmopathy. General study points: By a 13 V-J model, ophthalmopathy was set apart from stable hyperthyroidism. Most expanded thyroid clonotypes above 0.001 recurred in blood.

This clonotype occurred once. Its antigen is currently unknown. The CDR3 regions of TCR beta were amplified from RNA transcripts. RT-PCR in the first round (using the HTBI primer set) targeted the TCR CDR3. TCRdb redid the calling of the multiplex PCR reads with MiXCR, one entry per CDR3 protein. The top ten hold 7.5% to 9.5% of the sample, which has about 840,000 distinct CDR3 sequences, roughly 40% seen once. Patients aged 18 to 65 with hyperthyroidism were newly diagnosed, with duration under 2 months. PBMCs were collected from a 10 ml volume of fresh peripheral blood. This receptor was identified in a man aged 18-30 years with Graves' hyperthyroidism. Material for sequencing was blood.

The CDR3 DNA sequence: TGTGCCAGCAGCCCGGCCGCGGACCCTAATGAAAAACTGTTTTTT. It yields the protein CASSPAADPNEKLFF. The V gene is TRBV7-2, the J gene TRBJ1-4; D is unresolved. The CDR3 loop spans 15 amino acids. V was trimmed by 5 bases and J by 3 bases, leaving 13 bases between them. From germline, CDR1 is SGHTA and CDR2 FQGNSA.